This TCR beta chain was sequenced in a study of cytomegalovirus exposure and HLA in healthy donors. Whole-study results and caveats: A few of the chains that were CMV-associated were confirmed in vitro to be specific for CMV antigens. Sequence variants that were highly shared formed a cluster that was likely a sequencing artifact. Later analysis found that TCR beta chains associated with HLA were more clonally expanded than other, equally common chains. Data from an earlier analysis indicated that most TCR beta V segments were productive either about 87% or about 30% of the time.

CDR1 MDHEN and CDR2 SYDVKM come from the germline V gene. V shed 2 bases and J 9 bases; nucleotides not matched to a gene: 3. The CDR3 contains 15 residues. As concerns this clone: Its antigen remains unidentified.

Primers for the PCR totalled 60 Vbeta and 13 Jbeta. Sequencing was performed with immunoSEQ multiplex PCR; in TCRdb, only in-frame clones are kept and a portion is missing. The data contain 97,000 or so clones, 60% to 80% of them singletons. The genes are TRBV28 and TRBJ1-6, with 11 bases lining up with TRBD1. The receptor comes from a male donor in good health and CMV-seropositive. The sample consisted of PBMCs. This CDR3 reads CASSLDGQGASPLHF. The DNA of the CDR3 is TGTGCCAGCAGTTTAGACGGACAGGGGGCTTCACCCCTCCACTTT.